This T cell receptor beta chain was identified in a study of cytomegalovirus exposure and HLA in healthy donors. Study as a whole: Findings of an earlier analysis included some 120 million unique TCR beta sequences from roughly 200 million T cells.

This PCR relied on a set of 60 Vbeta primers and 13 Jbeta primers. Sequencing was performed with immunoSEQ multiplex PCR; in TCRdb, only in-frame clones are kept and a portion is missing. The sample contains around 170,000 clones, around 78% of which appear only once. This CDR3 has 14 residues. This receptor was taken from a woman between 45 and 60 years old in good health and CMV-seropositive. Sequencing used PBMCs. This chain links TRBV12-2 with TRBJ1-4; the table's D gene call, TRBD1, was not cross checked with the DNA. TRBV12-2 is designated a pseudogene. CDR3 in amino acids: CASRFQDRDEKLFF. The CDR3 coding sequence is TGTGCAAGTCGCTTCCAGGACAGAGATGAAAAACTGTTTTTT.